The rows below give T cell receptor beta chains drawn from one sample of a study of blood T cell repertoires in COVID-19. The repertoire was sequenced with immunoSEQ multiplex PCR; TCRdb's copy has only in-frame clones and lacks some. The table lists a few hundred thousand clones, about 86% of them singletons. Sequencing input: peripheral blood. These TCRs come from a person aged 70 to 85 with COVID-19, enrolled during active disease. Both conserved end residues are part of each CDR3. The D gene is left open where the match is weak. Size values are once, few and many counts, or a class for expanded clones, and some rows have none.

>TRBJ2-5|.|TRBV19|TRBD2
CASSRTSGYQETQYF
TGTGCCAGTAGTAGAACTAGCGGGTACCAAGAGACCCAGTACTTC
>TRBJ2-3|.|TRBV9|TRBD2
CASSVDAGTSGGVDTQYF
TGTGCCAGCAGCGTGGACGCCGGGACTAGCGGGGGCGTAGATACGCAGTATTTT
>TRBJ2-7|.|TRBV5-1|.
CASSLTGLAPYEQYF
TGCGCCAGCAGCTTGACCGGTCTAGCCCCCTACGAGCAGTACTTC
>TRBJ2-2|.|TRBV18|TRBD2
CASSPLAGGPHTGELFF
TGTGCCAGCTCACCGCTAGCGGGGGGGCCTCACACCGGGGAGCTGTTTTTT
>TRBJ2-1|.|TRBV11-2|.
CASSLGVSYNEQFF
TGTGCCAGCAGCTTAGGTGTCAGCTACAATGAGCAGTTCTTC
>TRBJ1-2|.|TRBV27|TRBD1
CASRDRGHGYTF
TGTGCCAGCCGGGACAGGGGGCATGGCTACACCTTC
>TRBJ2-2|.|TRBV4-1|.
CASSQVGQGPTGELFF
TGCGCCAGCAGCCAAGTTGGCCAGGGTCCGACCGGGGAGCTGTTTTTT
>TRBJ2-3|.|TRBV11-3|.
CASSLGGSGPSTDTQYF
TGTGCCAGCAGCTTAGGTGGGAGCGGACCTAGCACAGATACGCAGTATTTT
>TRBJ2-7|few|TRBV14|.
CASSQWTDRNEQYF
TGTGCCAGCAGCCAATGGACAGACCGCAACGAGCAGTACTTC
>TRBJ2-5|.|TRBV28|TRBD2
CASSPLAGGHQETQYF
TGTGCCAGCAGTCCCCTAGCGGGGGGCCACCAAGAGACCCAGTACTTC
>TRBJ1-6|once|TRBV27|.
CASSATGTTYNSPLHF
TGTGCCAGCAGTGCCACCGGGACAACCTATAATTCACCCCTCCACTTT
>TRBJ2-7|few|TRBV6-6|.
CASSYTVPNEQYF
TGTGCCAGCAGTTACACGGTCCCTAACGAGCAGTACTTC
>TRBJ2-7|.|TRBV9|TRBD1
CASSGHSGGGEQYF
TGTGCCAGCAGCGGACACTCAGGGGGCGGGGAGCAGTACTTC
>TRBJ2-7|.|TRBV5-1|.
CASRSSGGPSSYEQYF
TGCGCCAGCAGGTCTTCGGGGGGCCCCAGCTCCTACGAGCAGTACTTC
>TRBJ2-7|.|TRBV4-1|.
CASSQTATLSTYEQYF
TGCGCCAGCAGCCAAACCGCAACTTTATCGACCTACGAGCAGTACTTC
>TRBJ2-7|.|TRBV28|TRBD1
CASSFPDRASLYEQYF
TGTGCCAGCAGTTTCCCCGACAGGGCAAGCCTCTACGAGCAGTACTTC
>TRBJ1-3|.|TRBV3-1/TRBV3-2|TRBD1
CASSHRTGHGNTIYF
TGTGCCAGCAGCCACAGGACAGGGCACGGAAACACCATATATTTT
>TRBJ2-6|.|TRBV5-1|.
CASSLVFRNSGANVLTF
TGCGCCAGCAGCTTGGTTTTCAGGAACTCTGGGGCCAACGTCCTGACTTTC
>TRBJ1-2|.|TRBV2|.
CASSYSGLGYTF
TGTGCCAGCAGTTACTCAGGGTTGGGCTACACCTTC
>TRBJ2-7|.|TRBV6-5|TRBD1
CASRAGQGSYEQYF
TGTGCCAGCAGAGCGGGACAGGGCTCCTACGAGCAGTACTTC
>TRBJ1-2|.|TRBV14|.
CASSQYGHTYGYTF
TGTGCCAGCAGCCAATATGGACACACCTATGGCTACACCTTC
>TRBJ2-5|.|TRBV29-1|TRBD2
CSVGVSGSQETQYF
TGCAGCGTTGGGGTTAGCGGGAGTCAGGAGACCCAGTACTTC
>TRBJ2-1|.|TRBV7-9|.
CASSYRVGEQFF
TGTGCCAGCAGTTACAGGGTAGGTGAGCAGTTCTTC